This is a list of T cell receptor beta chains from one sample in a study of OX40 agonist ivuxolimab in advanced cancers. The repertoire was sequenced with immunoSEQ multiplex PCR; TCRdb's copy has only in-frame clones and lacks some. The sample shows under 80,000 clones, more than 80% of them seen only once. The source material was CD4+ or CD8+ T cells sorted from blood, sampled in a trial of the OX40 agonist ivuxolimab. All receptors come from an adult with an advanced solid tumor such as melanoma, head and neck, liver or kidney cancer. Each CDR3 is given without its conserved first and last residue.

j_call v_call cdr3_aa
TRBJ2-2 TRBV10-1 ARRGRAKTGELF
TRBJ2-1 TRBV5-4 ASSPPQGRSSYNEQF
TRBJ1-2 TRBV6-5 ASSSSGTQYGYT
TRBJ2-1 TRBV30 AWSWRGSYNEQF
TRBJ1-5 TRBV28 ASSLIGTGNSNQPQH
TRBJ2-7 TRBV7-8 ASSPGLAVGGAYEQY
TRBJ2-2 TRBV9 ASSPKVAANTGELF
TRBJ2-2 TRBV11-2 ASSRGTVETGELF
TRBJ1-3 TRBV2 ASSEQGAGGNTIY
TRBJ2-7 TRBV5-1 ASSFGTGGTYEQY
TRBJ2-7 TRBV19 ASSPRGIPYEQY
TRBJ2-1 TRBV2 ASSEYAGGFYNEQF
TRBJ2-1 TRBV21-1 VSNTTLCGRQHEQF
TRBJ2-2 TRBV19 ASSIKTSAGGLF
TRBJ1-5 TRBV7-2 ASSLGRRGTQPQH
TRBJ2-2 TRBV5-4 ASSRDLNTGELF
TRBJ1-2 TRBV6-6 ASSFGDRAYGYT
TRBJ2-5 TRBV6-5 ASSSGRNAETQY
TRBJ1-5 TRBV7-3 ASSLDGVNQPQH
TRBJ2-1 TRBV7-3 ASSLMLGAGDEQF
TRBJ2-5 TRBV6-6 ASSGRAGGQETQY
TRBJ1-2 TRBV5-1 ASSQIPGQGRIYGYT
TRBJ1-1 TRBV6-1 ASSQHGGGAEAF
TRBJ1-5 TRBV6-6 ASSYSGPRGNQPQH
TRBJ1-4 TRBV10-1 ASSPVVGDSYKLF
TRBJ2-4 TRBV5-1 ASSFDVSTGALAKNIQY
TRBJ2-7 TRBV27 ASWGQAAQLEQY
TRBJ1-5 TRBV27 ASSGQGTLPPQH
TRBJ1-5 TRBV28 ASSPHSGTFNQPQH
TRBJ2-1 TRBV5-8 ASSPKRGAAAYNEQF
TRBJ1-6 TRBV20-1 SAYSGGALH
TRBJ1-1 TRBV29-1 SPTGQMNTEAF
TRBJ1-4 TRBV2 ASSVGGTNEKLF
TRBJ1-2 TRBV30 AWRRSGTGPI
TRBJ2-5 TRBV13 ASSLGQIIQETQY
TRBJ2-6 TRBV29-1 SVEEVSGANVLT
TRBJ2-5 TRBV28 ASSLARRQKETQY
TRBJ2-1 TRBV11-2 ASSLGTASGEQF
TRBJ1-5 TRBV10-3 AISEGQPQH
TRBJ1-5 TRBV15 ATSRDGGNQPQH
TRBJ1-2 TRBV29-1 SADATASYGYT
TRBJ2-1 TRBV27 ASSQPGLAESYNEQF